This is a list of T cell receptor beta chains from one sample in a study of blood T cell repertoires in COVID-19. Repertoires were generated with immunoSEQ multiplex PCR, while TCRdb's copy carries only in-frame clones and drops some. The sample consists of roughly 440,000 clones, about 91% of them appearing once. Specimen: peripheral blood. The receptors here all came from a woman aged 45-60 years with COVID-19, enrolled during active disease. Each CDR3 is given with its conserved first and last residue. The D gene is left open where the match is weak. Some rows mark clone size as missing; the rest say once, few, many or name a class of expanded clone.

clone size: once
J gene: TRBJ1-2
V gene: TRBV16
D gene: TRBD1
CDR3 DNA: TGTGCCAGCAGCCAATCGCCAGGGACAGGGCTCGCCAATGGCTACACCTTC
CDR3 protein: CASSQSPGTGLANGYTF

clone size: .
J gene: TRBJ1-4
V gene: TRBV30
D gene: .
CDR3 DNA: TGTGCCTGGAGTATACCAGGGTTGGGGGAAAAACTGTTTTTT
CDR3 protein: CAWSIPGLGEKLFF

clone size: .
J gene: TRBJ2-1
V gene: TRBV11-3
D gene: TRBD2
CDR3 DNA: TGTGCCAGCAGCTTAGAGGGCGGGGGGACCAATGAGCAGTTCTTC
CDR3 protein: CASSLEGGGTNEQFF

clone size: .
J gene: TRBJ1-1
V gene: TRBV6-5
D gene: TRBD1
CDR3 DNA: TGTGCCAGCAGTTACTCGACAGGGGAGAGCCCTGAAGCTTTCTTT
CDR3 protein: CASSYSTGESPEAFF

clone size: .
J gene: TRBJ2-1
V gene: TRBV29-1
D gene: .
CDR3 DNA: TGCAGCGTCTCGGATGGGGGGTACCTCTACAATGAGCAGTTCTTC
CDR3 protein: CSVSDGGYLYNEQFF

clone size: .
J gene: TRBJ2-5
V gene: TRBV27
D gene: .
CDR3 DNA: TGTGCCAGCAGCGGCCGGGATGGAGGAAGAGAGACCCAGTACTTC
CDR3 protein: CASSGRDGGRETQYF

clone size: .
J gene: TRBJ2-7
V gene: TRBV28
D gene: .
CDR3 DNA: TGTGCCAGCAGTTACAAAACAGGCGAGCAGTACTTC
CDR3 protein: CASSYKTGEQYF

clone size: once
J gene: TRBJ2-3
V gene: TRBV13
D gene: .
CDR3 DNA: TGTGCCAGCGGAGCGGCGACTAGCACAGATACGCAGTATTTT
CDR3 protein: CASGAATSTDTQYF

clone size: few
J gene: TRBJ1-6
V gene: TRBV25-1
D gene: .
CDR3 DNA: TGTGCCAGCAGTGAATCAATGAGTTCACCCCTCCACTTT
CDR3 protein: CASSESMSSPLHF

clone size: .
J gene: TRBJ1-1
V gene: TRBV5-1
D gene: .
CDR3 DNA: TGCGCCAGCAGCTCGCCAGGGGTAACTGAAGCTTTCTTT
CDR3 protein: CASSSPGVTEAFF

clone size: once
J gene: TRBJ2-1
V gene: TRBV6-4
D gene: .
CDR3 DNA: TGTGCCAGCAGCAGGGGTGTGGACAATGAGCAGTTCTTC
CDR3 protein: CASSRGVDNEQFF

clone size: .
J gene: TRBJ1-1
V gene: TRBV16
D gene: .
CDR3 DNA: TGTGCCAGCAACGCGGGGGGGTGGACTGAAGCTTTCTTT
CDR3 protein: CASNAGGWTEAFF

clone size: once
J gene: TRBJ1-1
V gene: TRBV7-2
D gene: .
CDR3 DNA: TGTGCCAGCAGCTTAAGCGGGGTCAACACTGAAGCTTTCTTT
CDR3 protein: CASSLSGVNTEAFF

clone size: .
J gene: TRBJ2-3
V gene: TRBV27
D gene: .
CDR3 DNA: TGTGCCAGCAGCCCGCTGACACACACAGATACGCAGTATTTT
CDR3 protein: CASSPLTHTDTQYF

clone size: .
J gene: TRBJ2-7
V gene: TRBV9
D gene: .
CDR3 DNA: TGTGCCAGCAGCGTCCGCAGGGATGGGGAGCAGTACTTC
CDR3 protein: CASSVRRDGEQYF

clone size: .
J gene: TRBJ1-2
V gene: TRBV2
D gene: TRBD1
CDR3 DNA: TGTGCCAGCAGTGAGACAGGGATATTCGGCTCATCCTATGGCTACACCTTC
CDR3 protein: CASSETGIFGSSYGYTF

clone size: .
J gene: TRBJ2-3
V gene: TRBV7-9
D gene: TRBD1
CDR3 DNA: TGTGCCAGCAGCCAGACGTCGGGACAGGGCACAGATACGCAGTATTTT
CDR3 protein: CASSQTSGQGTDTQYF

clone size: .
J gene: TRBJ2-1
V gene: TRBV28
D gene: .
CDR3 DNA: TGTGCCAGCAGTACCGGGACACGCCTCTACAATGAGCAGTTCTTC
CDR3 protein: CASSTGTRLYNEQFF

clone size: .
J gene: TRBJ1-1
V gene: TRBV7-2
D gene: .
CDR3 DNA: TGTGCCAGCAGCTTAGATAGCCAGGGGAAAGCTTTCTTT
CDR3 protein: CASSLDSQGKAFF

clone size: few
J gene: TRBJ2-3
V gene: TRBV27
D gene: TRBD2
CDR3 DNA: TGTGCCAGCAGTCCCCAGGGAGGGGCAGATACGCAGTATTTT
CDR3 protein: CASSPQGGADTQYF

clone size: few
J gene: TRBJ1-2
V gene: TRBV6-2/TRBV6-3
D gene: TRBD1
CDR3 DNA: TGTGCCAGCAGTTACTACTCCGGGACAGGGGTTAATGGCTACACCTTC
CDR3 protein: CASSYYSGTGVNGYTF

clone size: .
J gene: TRBJ2-7
V gene: TRBV18
D gene: .
CDR3 DNA: TGTGCCAGCTCACCACGAACGGACGAGCAGTACTTC
CDR3 protein: CASSPRTDEQYF

clone size: .
J gene: TRBJ2-7
V gene: TRBV9
D gene: TRBD1
CDR3 DNA: TGTGCCAGCAGCGAGGGACAGGCCCTCTCCTACGAGCAGTACTTC
CDR3 protein: CASSEGQALSYEQYF

clone size: .
J gene: TRBJ1-1
V gene: TRBV6-5
D gene: TRBD1
CDR3 DNA: TGTGCCAGCAGCCCGCGGACAGGGGTGGCTTTCTTT
CDR3 protein: CASSPRTGVAFF

clone size: .
J gene: TRBJ2-1
V gene: TRBV5-1
D gene: TRBD1
CDR3 DNA: TGCGCCAGCAGCTTCCTGACAGGGGGCGGTGAGCAGTTCTTC
CDR3 protein: CASSFLTGGGEQFF

clone size: .
J gene: TRBJ1-1
V gene: TRBV11-2
D gene: .
CDR3 DNA: TGTGCCAGCAGCCCAGGTAGTATCCCTGAAGCTTTCTTT
CDR3 protein: CASSPGSIPEAFF

clone size: .
J gene: TRBJ2-7
V gene: TRBV30
D gene: .
CDR3 DNA: TGTGCCTGGAGTTGGACACCGTCCTACGAGCAGTACTTC
CDR3 protein: CAWSWTPSYEQYF

clone size: once
J gene: TRBJ1-5
V gene: TRBV7-6
D gene: TRBD1
CDR3 DNA: TGTGCCAGCAGCTTAGGGGGACAGGGGGTTAATCAGCCCCAGCATTTT
CDR3 protein: CASSLGGQGVNQPQHF

clone size: once
J gene: TRBJ1-2
V gene: TRBV6-5
D gene: .
CDR3 DNA: TGTGCCAGCAGTTACTCAAATCAGGGCCCTTGGGGCGGCTACACCTTC
CDR3 protein: CASSYSNQGPWGGYTF

clone size: .
J gene: TRBJ1-5
V gene: TRBV19
D gene: TRBD1
CDR3 DNA: TGTGCCAGTAGCGGGACAGGGTCCGGTCAGCCCCAGCATTTT
CDR3 protein: CASSGTGSGQPQHF

clone size: once
J gene: TRBJ1-6
V gene: TRBV18
D gene: .
CDR3 DNA: TGTGCCAGCTCACCACTCTCACCGAAGAGCTCCTATAATTCACCCCTCCACTTT
CDR3 protein: CASSPLSPKSSYNSPLHF

clone size: .
J gene: TRBJ1-2
V gene: TRBV10-2
D gene: .
CDR3 DNA: TGCGCCAGCAGTGCGGGAGTTTATGGCTACACCTTC
CDR3 protein: CASSAGVYGYTF

clone size: .
J gene: TRBJ2-3
V gene: TRBV9
D gene: .
CDR3 DNA: TGTGCCAGCAGCGTGGAGGGGCCAGATACGCAGTATTTT
CDR3 protein: CASSVEGPDTQYF

clone size: .
J gene: TRBJ1-1
V gene: TRBV25-1
D gene: .
CDR3 DNA: TGTGCCAGCAGTTCCAACCTCGGGGTAACTGAAGCTTTCTTT
CDR3 protein: CASSSNLGVTEAFF

clone size: .
J gene: TRBJ2-5
V gene: TRBV7-9
D gene: TRBD2
CDR3 DNA: TGTGCCAGCAGCCCCGGGGGGGGGTCCCGTCAAGAGACCCAGTACTTC
CDR3 protein: CASSPGGGSRQETQYF

clone size: .
J gene: TRBJ1-4
V gene: TRBV7-8
D gene: .
CDR3 DNA: TGTGCCAGCAGCCCTGCAGGGAGGGAAGGAGAAAAACTGTTTTTT
CDR3 protein: CASSPAGREGEKLFF

clone size: .
J gene: TRBJ2-3
V gene: TRBV2
D gene: .
CDR3 DNA: TGTGCCAGCAGTTTCACAGACACTTTCACAGATACGCAGTATTTT
CDR3 protein: CASSFTDTFTDTQYF

clone size: .
J gene: TRBJ2-2
V gene: TRBV27
D gene: .
CDR3 DNA: TGTGCCAGCAGCCTAAAGTCGGACACCGGGGAGCTGTTTTTT
CDR3 protein: CASSLKSDTGELFF

clone size: .
J gene: TRBJ1-3
V gene: TRBV2
D gene: .
CDR3 DNA: TGTGCCAGCAGTTATAGTATTTACTCTGGAAACACCATATATTTT
CDR3 protein: CASSYSIYSGNTIYF

clone size: .
J gene: TRBJ1-1
V gene: TRBV6-2/TRBV6-3
D gene: .
CDR3 DNA: TGTGCCAGCAGTCCCCCAGGAGGGTGGGACACTGAAGCTTTCTTT
CDR3 protein: CASSPPGGWDTEAFF

clone size: .
J gene: TRBJ1-1
V gene: TRBV11-2
D gene: .
CDR3 DNA: TGTGCCAGCAGATTCGACGGACAAATTAACACTGAAGCTTTCTTT
CDR3 protein: CASRFDGQINTEAFF

clone size: .
J gene: TRBJ2-7
V gene: TRBV7-9
D gene: .
CDR3 DNA: TGTGCCAGCAGCCCCCGACTGAGCTCCTACGAGCAGTACTTC
CDR3 protein: CASSPRLSSYEQYF

clone size: .
J gene: TRBJ1-6
V gene: TRBV9
D gene: .
CDR3 DNA: TGTGCCAGCAGCCCCCCAGGGGCTAGCTCCTATAATTCACCCCTCCACTTT
CDR3 protein: CASSPPGASSYNSPLHF

clone size: .
J gene: TRBJ2-1
V gene: TRBV4-1
D gene: TRBD2
CDR3 DNA: TGCGCCAGCAGCCAAGATTTACTAGCGGGGTTCGATGAGCAGTTCTTC
CDR3 protein: CASSQDLLAGFDEQFF

clone size: .
J gene: TRBJ2-1
V gene: TRBV7-2
D gene: TRBD2
CDR3 DNA: TGTGCCAGCAGCTTCGGGGGGGCCGCCTACAATGAGCAGTTCTTC
CDR3 protein: CASSFGGAAYNEQFF

clone size: .
J gene: TRBJ2-1
V gene: TRBV11-3
D gene: TRBD2
CDR3 DNA: TGTGCCAGCAGCTTGAACGGGGGGGCCTACAATGAGCAGTTCTTC
CDR3 protein: CASSLNGGAYNEQFF

clone size: .
J gene: TRBJ2-5
V gene: TRBV4-2
D gene: TRBD2
CDR3 DNA: TGTGCCAGCAGCCAAGATAGGGGACGGGGGGGGTACCAAGAGACCCAGTACTTC
CDR3 protein: CASSQDRGRGGYQETQYF

clone size: .
J gene: TRBJ1-4
V gene: TRBV30
D gene: TRBD1
CDR3 DNA: TGTGCCTGGAGTACGCGGACAGGGGGGAGTGAAAAACTGTTTTTT
CDR3 protein: CAWSTRTGGSEKLFF

clone size: .
J gene: TRBJ2-7
V gene: TRBV6-6
D gene: TRBD2
CDR3 DNA: TGTGCCAGCAGCCTTAGCGGGGCGGACTACGAGCAGTACTTC
CDR3 protein: CASSLSGADYEQYF

clone size: .
J gene: TRBJ2-3
V gene: TRBV11-2
D gene: .
CDR3 DNA: TGTGCCAGCAACCAGGGCGGGATCAGCACAGATACGCAGTATTTT
CDR3 protein: CASNQGGISTDTQYF

clone size: .
J gene: TRBJ1-5
V gene: TRBV6-5
D gene: .
CDR3 DNA: TGTGCCAGCACCGGGGTTGGTCAGCCCCAGCATTTT
CDR3 protein: CASTGVGQPQHF

clone size: .
J gene: TRBJ2-7
V gene: TRBV6-5
D gene: .
CDR3 DNA: TGTGCCAGCAGTCGTAGCTCCTACGAGCAGTACTTC
CDR3 protein: CASSRSSYEQYF

clone size: .
J gene: TRBJ2-1
V gene: TRBV18
D gene: TRBD2
CDR3 DNA: TGTGCCAGCTCACCACGGCTAGCGGAAGTATTCTCCTACAATGAGCAGTTCTTC
CDR3 protein: CASSPRLAEVFSYNEQFF

clone size: .
J gene: TRBJ2-5
V gene: TRBV5-1
D gene: TRBD2
CDR3 DNA: TGCGCCAGCGATTTAGCGGGGGGCTCCCAAGAGACCCAGTACTTC
CDR3 protein: CASDLAGGSQETQYF

clone size: .
J gene: TRBJ1-5
V gene: TRBV6-6
D gene: TRBD1
CDR3 DNA: TGTTCTACAGGGGGACAGGGGGGAGGGACCCAGCATTTT
CDR3 protein: CSTGGQGGGTQHF